A single sample is the source of the 10 T cell receptor beta chains below, sequenced in a study of shared clonotypes between healthy human individuals. Data came from immunoSEQ multiplex PCR; TCRdb stores just in-frame clones and leaves some out. The table has around 700,000 clones, more than 70% seen once. Source material: memory CD4+ T cells sorted from blood. Subset denoted: CD45RA-negative fraction. These receptors were taken from a young woman in good health.

The chain carries TRBV30 and TRBJ2-1; D gene unclear. The V and J ends lost 6 bases and 9 bases respectively, with 12 bases between them. The CDR3 spans 11 residues. From germline, CDR1 is GTSNPN and CDR2 SVGIG (reference sequence). The CDR3 nucleotides read TGTGCCTGTGCGTCTTCCGTTGAGCAGTTCTTC. Encoded protein: CACASSVEQFF.

Concerning this clone: The sample contains more than one DNA sequence encoding this CDR3. V is TRBV11-2 and J is TRBJ2-1; tentative D call: TRBD2 (6 bases). Trimming shortened V by 5 bases and J by 5 bases, and 10 bases separated the two germline ends. In germline, CDR1 is SGHAT, CDR2 FQNNGV. The CDR3 has 13 amino acids. The chain's CDR3 is CASSLGLNNEQFF. The CDR3, as DNA: TGTGCCAGCAGCCTAGGACTAAACAATGAGCAGTTCTTC.

The chain has TRBV19 and TRBJ2-5; 9 bases align to TRBD2. CDR3 length equals 16 residues. With 5 bases clipped from V and 2 bases from J, the junction kept 9 bases outside the gene matches. CDR1 and CDR2 (germline): LNHDA, SQIVND (reference sequence). The CDR3 region is CASSVLAGVSQETQYF. The CDR3 DNA sequence: TGTGCCAGTAGTGTACTAGCGGGCGTTAGTCAAGAGACCCAGTACTTC.

Details on this clone: A far larger clone differs by one base, so this is likely a read error. The chain employs TRBV28 and TRBJ2-7; D is perhaps TRBD2 (5 bases). Germline V gene sequence: CDR1 MDHEN, CDR2 SYDVKM. Trimming shortened V by 6 bases and J by 6 bases, and 12 bases separated the two germline ends. The CDR3 runs to 12 residues. CDR3 coding DNA: TGTGCCAGCAGCCTCGGGATAGGCGAGCAGTACTTC. It translates to CASSLGIGEQYF. Full variable domain (outside the CDR3, taken from reference TRBV28 and TRBJ2-7): DVKVTQSSRYLVKRTGEKVFLECVQDMDHENMFWYRQDPGLGLRLIYFSYDVKMKEKGDIPEGYSVSREKKERFSLILESASTNQTSMYLCASSLGIGEQYFGPGTRLTVT.

The chain links TRBV4-1 to TRBJ1-5; TRBD1 matches 10 bases. CDR1 and CDR2 from the germline V gene are MGHRA and YSYEKL. The CDR3 is 15 residues long. J gave up 6 bases and V 3 bases, and 5 bases lay outside the gene matches. For the CDR3, the DNA is TGCGCCAGCAGCCATGACAGGGGGCTCAGTCAGCCCCAGCATTTT. This gives the protein CASSHDRGLSQPQHF.

The chain has TRBV9 and TRBJ1-2; the D gene is possibly TRBD1 (6 bases). The CDR3 has 14 residues. Germline values: CDR1 SGDLS, CDR2 YYNGEE. V lost 0 bases and J lost 3, with 9 bases in between. The CDR3 loop is CASSVAAGDYGYTF. The CDR3 nucleotides are TGTGCCAGCAGCGTAGCGGCAGGGGACTATGGCTACACCTTC.

J is TRBJ2-4 and V is TRBV6-1, with TRBD1 matching 9 bases. Germline loops: CDR1 MNHNS, CDR2 SASEGT. Germline trimming cut 6 bases from V and 4 bases from J; bases unmatched to any gene: 4. The CDR3 loop spans 14 amino acids. CDR3 DNA sequence: TGTGCCAGCAGACCCGGGACAGGGAAAAACATTCAGTACTTC. Encoded protein: CASRPGTGKNIQYF.

This clone was seen a single time. This chain connects TRBV28 to TRBJ2-1; the match to TRBD2 covers 9 bases. CDR1 MDHEN and CDR2 SYDVKM come from the germline V gene. The V segment lost 3 bases and the J segment 8 bases; nucleotides outside the gene matches: 5. This CDR3 region has 14 residues. In DNA form, the CDR3 reads TGTGCCAGCAGTTTGCGGGAGGGTGGCCATGAGCAGTTCTTC. Translation gives CASSLREGGHEQFF.

The rearrangement uses TRBV5-5 and TRBJ1-1, with D possibly being TRBD1 (5 bases). The CDR3 spans 15 residues. The V end lost 9 bases, the J end lost 0 bases, and 18 bases lay between the germline ends. CDR1 and CDR2 (germline): SGHKS, YYEKEE (reference sequence). CDR3 sequence (DNA): TGTGCCACGCGACGATTTGGGACTTTGAACACTGAAGCTTTCTTT. Translating it yields CATRRFGTLNTEAFF.

V is TRBV7-9 and J is TRBJ2-3, with D tentatively TRBD1 or TRBD2 (5 bases each). The CDR3 spans 15 residues. Germline V lookup: CDR1 SEHNR, CDR2 FQNEAQ (reference sequence). V was clipped by 10 bases and J by 5 bases, with 22 bases between them. CDR3 DNA: TGTGCCATCTCTAACCGGCAGGGAGCTAGAGATACGCAGTATTTT. It is translated as CAISNRQGARDTQYF.